This record covers a single T cell receptor (beta chain). This clone was seen only a few times. Its antigen remains unidentified. Base qualities were left out, and no much larger clone turns up one base away. The sample comes from a study of blood T cell repertoires in COVID-19 (dated by TCRdb to about 2020). Regarding the research as a whole: Collaborator samples came from the United States, Italy and Spain and covered acute and convalescent phases of COVID-19. The prospective study material was composed of cDNA or gDNA derived from T cells, B-cell-depleted T cells, or PBMCs. The dataset comprised deeply sampled blood TCRbeta repertoires from subjects exposed to, actively infected with, or recovered from COVID-19. A freely available public database, intended as a resource for researchers studying the immune response to SARS-CoV-2, is where the repertoires were released. The samples were drawn from two sources: the first 160 participants of the ongoing ImmuneRACE study, and 1,000 to 1,500 subjects contributed by 6 global collaborators. The sample metadata nearly always contained a de-identified subject ID, COVID-19 status, age in years and sex. Where available, HLA class I and class II types were obtained from metadata supplied by the sample provider rather than from assay-based typing. The paper's findings and limits, for the study overall: Clinical and demographic metadata were provided uncurated, with the amount varying by source and participant.

TCRbeta CDR3 regions were amplified from genomic DNA by means of the immunoSEQ Assay, a bias-controlled multiplex PCR. Per the source publication's procedure: Within the assay, amplification of reference gene primers was used to estimate how many nucleated cells each sample contained. To quantify the absolute abundance of each unique TCRbeta CDR3 rearrangement, sequence reads were collapsed and filtered. For each sample, productive Simpson clonality was calculated as the square root of Simpson's diversity index over productive rearrangements. In TCRdb, the immuneACCESS table is reduced to in-frame sequences with V and J assigned. These tables do not hold every clone; where another copy was compared, an unresolved V gene accounts for under half, and the others remain unexplained. The DNA was the basis for D and trimming; V, J and clone size are from that table. The sample records about 190,000 clones, 70% to 85% of which are singletons. About 13% of the sample goes to the ten largest clones.

Samples from volunteer blood donors who had recovered from COVID-19 were contributed by a second Seattle source. Each collaborating institution followed its own protocols to collect whole blood in K2EDTA tubes. For TCRbeta analysis, collaborators shipped samples in one of three forms: frozen whole blood, isolated PBMCs, or DNA extracted from either of those sample types. The sequence was collected from a man aged 50 to 60 who had recovered from COVID-19. Source material: peripheral blood.

The nucleotides read TGTGCCAGCAGCCTGACTGAGGGGAGGTTTTGGGGCTACACCTTC. Translated, it reads CASSLTEGRFWGYTF. Here the chain combines TRBV7-9 and TRBJ1-2, and possibly TRBD1, on 5 matching bases. Reading from cysteine to phenylalanine, the CDR3 counts 15 amino acids. Of all the DNA, just the CDR3 is kept, 45 bases in frame from base 1. CDR1 and CDR2 are drawn from the germline V gene (reference sequence): SEHNR, FQNEAQ. V gives up 5 bases and J gives up 8 bases, and the segment between their germline ends measures 21 bases.